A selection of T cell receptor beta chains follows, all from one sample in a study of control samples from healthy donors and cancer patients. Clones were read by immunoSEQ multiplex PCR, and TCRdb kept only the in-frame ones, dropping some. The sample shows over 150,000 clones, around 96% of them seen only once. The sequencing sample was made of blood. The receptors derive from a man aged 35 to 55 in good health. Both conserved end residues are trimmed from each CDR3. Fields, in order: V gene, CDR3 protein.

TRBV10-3 ATTGTTYTGELF
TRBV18 ASSPGQGYGYT
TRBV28 ASNEPGSQTQY
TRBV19 ASSILAGYGYT
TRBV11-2 ASSLRQAQETQY
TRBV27 ASSLDGFSPSYEQY
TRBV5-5 ASSPRGTGRYEQY
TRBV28 ASSTRAGANVLT
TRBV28 ASSYDSYNEQF
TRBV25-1 ASSEQPEAF
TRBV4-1 ASSPDRGGFS
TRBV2 ASSGAQGNTEAF
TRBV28 ASSLGLRKNTEAF
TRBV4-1 ASSHQAGVSYNEQF
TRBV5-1 ASSSGTGGETQY
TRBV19 AQFMIRNRDRGSNQPQH
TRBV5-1 ASRGEDYGYT
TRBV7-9 ASSLGSGENEKLF
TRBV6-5 ASSLQAVTEAF
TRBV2 ASSEGLYGYT
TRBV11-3 ASRQAGTGSGELF
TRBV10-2 ASKASGNEKLF
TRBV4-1 ASSQGPGQLSYEQY
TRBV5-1 ASSFGGNFAEAF